What follows are 6 T cell receptor beta chains derived from one specimen sequenced in a study of T-cell reconstitution after alpha-beta-depleted transplantation in children. This sample's TCRbeta library carried unique molecular identifier barcodes. TCRdb processed the PCR reads anew with MiXCR; each CDR3 protein has one entry. The profile covers tens of thousands of distinct CDR3 sequences, with 4.9% appearing a single time and approximately 20% taken by the ten largest. The sample was PBMCs, mostly from graft donor cells, taken 180 days after TCRalphabeta/CD19-depleted stem cell transplant. The receptors derive from a boy in the first two years of life who had a stem cell transplant for acute myeloid leukemia, so the T cells may come from the graft donor.

This clonotype was seen repeatedly, ten times or more. This chain connects TRBV6-2 or TRBV6-3 to TRBJ2-3; possible D gene TRBD1, 5 bases. The CDR3 sequence is 13 residues long. Trimming cost V 6 bases and J 4 bases, with 11 bases left between them. Per germline, CDR1 MNHEY and CDR2 SVGEGT. CDR3 residues: CASSLLRADTQYF. CDR3 sequence (DNA): TGTGCCAGCAGCCTGCTCAGGGCAGATACGCAGTATTTT.

Many counts were recorded for this clonotype. The chain carries TRBV6-5 and TRBJ2-1; D unclear. CDR1 MNHEY and CDR2 SVGAGI come from the germline V gene. V lost 0 bases, J lost 6 bases, and 9 bases lay in between. CDR3 size: 14 residues. This chain's CDR3 is CASSYSQPPNEQFF. CDR3 DNA: TGTGCCAGCAGTTACTCGCAGCCTCCCAATGAGCAGTTCTTC.

The table lists this clonotype with many counts. This chain links TRBV5-1 with TRBJ2-3, with 9 bases aligning to TRBD2. V lost 0 bases to trimming and J lost 0 bases; unmatched junction nucleotides: 11. This CDR3 is 19 amino acids long. Germline V gives CDR1 SGHRS, CDR2 YFSETQ. CDR3 region: CASSLARLAGYSSTDTQYF. CDR3 DNA: TGCGCCAGCAGCTTGGCCAGGCTAGCGGGGTATTCTAGCACAGATACGCAGTATTTT.

This clonotype was observed at least ten times. The rearrangement uses TRBV7-2 and TRBJ1-6; D uncertain. V was cut by 1 base and J by 4 bases, with 11 bases left in between. The CDR3 spans 16 residues. Germline V lookup: CDR1 SGHTA, CDR2 FQGNSA. CDR3 loop: CASSLVRLGYNSPLHF. The DNA for the CDR3 is TGTGCCAGCAGCTTAGTCCGCCTAGGGTATAATTCACCCCTCCACTTT. Full variable domain (outside the CDR3, taken from reference TRBV7-2 and TRBJ1-6): GAGVSQSPSNKVTEKGKDVELRCDPISGHTALYWYRQSLGQGLEFLIYFQGNSAPDKSGLPSDRFSAERTGGSVSTLTIQRTQQEDSAVYLCASSLVRLGYNSPLHFGNGTRLTVT.

This clonotype was counted many times. The rearrangement links TRBV25-1 to TRBJ2-6, with 9 bases lining up with TRBD1. Germline loops: CDR1 MGHDK, CDR2 SYGVNS. CDR3 length: 18 amino acids. V lost 5 bases to trimming and J lost 1 base; unmatched junction nucleotides: 9. The CDR3 coding sequence is TGTGCCAGCAGTTCATGGACAGGGGATATTTCTGGGGCCAACGTCCTGACTTTC. Translated, it gives CASSSWTGDISGANVLTF.

This clonotype was seen ten or more times. The chain links TRBV20-1 to TRBJ2-1, with TRBD2 identical over 12 bases. V lost 0 bases, J lost 0 bases, and 9 bases stayed unmatched. CDR3 length: 19 amino acids. The V gene's germline CDR1 is DFQATT and CDR2 SNEGSKA (reference sequence). The CDR3 loop is CSARDMLAGGESSYNEQFF. CDR3 in DNA: TGCAGTGCTAGAGATATGCTAGCGGGGGGGGAGAGCTCCTACAATGAGCAGTTCTTC.